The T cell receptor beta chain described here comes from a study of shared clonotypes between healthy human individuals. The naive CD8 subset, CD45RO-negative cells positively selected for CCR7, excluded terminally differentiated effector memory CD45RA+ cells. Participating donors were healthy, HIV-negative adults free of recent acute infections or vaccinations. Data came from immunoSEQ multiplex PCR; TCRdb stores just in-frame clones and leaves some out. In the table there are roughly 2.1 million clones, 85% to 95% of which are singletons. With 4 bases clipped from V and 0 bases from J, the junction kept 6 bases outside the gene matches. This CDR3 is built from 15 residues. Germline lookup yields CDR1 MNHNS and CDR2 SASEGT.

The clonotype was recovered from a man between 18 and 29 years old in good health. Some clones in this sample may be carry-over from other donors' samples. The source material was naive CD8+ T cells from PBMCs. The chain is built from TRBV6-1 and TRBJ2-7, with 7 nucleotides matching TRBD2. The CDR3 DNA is TGTGCCAGCAGTGTGACTAGCCGGAGCTCCTACGAGCAGTACTTC. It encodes CASSVTSRSSYEQYF.